This passage covers 26 T cell receptor beta chains from one sample sequenced in a study of cytomegalovirus exposure and HLA in healthy donors. The PCR used 60 Vbeta and 13 Jbeta primers. This table comes from immunoSEQ multiplex PCR, and its TCRdb copy is limited to in-frame clones, with some not included. Recorded here are about 160,000 clones; the top ten clones represent over 1%. The sample was PBMCs. The receptors stem from a woman aged 60-75 years in good health and CMV-seronegative.

This sequence joins TRBV4-3 and TRBJ1-4; a possible D gene is TRBD1 (6 bases). The CDR3 loop spans 16 amino acids. Germline CDR1 is LGHNA and CDR2 is YSLEER. The germline V and J ends were trimmed by 1 base and 5 bases, with 14 bases remaining between them. CDR3 nucleotides: TGCGCCAGCAGCCAAGGATGGGCAGGGGAAAATGAAAAACTGTTTTTT. Translated: CASSQGWAGENEKLFF.

The chain carries TRBV7-9 and TRBJ1-5, with D perhaps TRBD1 (6 bases). The CDR3 has 18 residues. Germline CDR1 is SEHNR and CDR2 is FQNEAQ (reference sequence). Trimming cost V 5 bases and J 3 bases, with 23 bases left between them. CDR3 in amino acids: CASSGRRGGLYDNQPQHF. In DNA form, the CDR3 reads TGTGCCAGCAGCGGACGTCGGGGGGGGCTTTATGACAATCAGCCCCAGCATTTT.

The V call is TRBV10-2, the J call TRBJ2-7, with a tentative D call TRBD1 (5 bases). The germline V gene has CDR1 WSHSY and CDR2 SAAADI. The CDR3 is 14 residues long. V lost 7 bases and J 2 bases, leaving 15 bases between the germline ends. The CDR3 nucleotides read TGCGCCAGCACCCAGGGATCCCCCACCTACGAGCAGTACTTC. Translated: CASTQGSPTYEQYF.

In regard to this clone: One end of the junction varies from germline; a read error may be responsible. The identical CDR3 is also encoded by other nucleotide sequences in the sample. The J gene is TRBJ1-1, the V gene TRBV10-3; TRBD1 agrees at 9 bases. The CDR3 is made up of 15 amino acids. The germline gives CDR1 ENHRY, CDR2 SYGVKD. The CDR3 DNA reads TGTGCCATCACCCCGCAGACAGGGGGAAACACTGAGGCTTTCTTT. This sequence encodes CAITPQTGGNTEAFF.

The V call is TRBV7-9, the J call TRBJ2-7; 10 nucleotides agree with TRBD1. The germline V gene encodes CDR1 SEHNR and CDR2 FQNEAQ (reference sequence). This CDR3 spans 15 amino acids. J gave up 2 bases and V 5 bases, and 6 bases lay outside the gene matches. The CDR3 DNA is TGTGCCAGCAGCCGCGGGACAGGGGTCACCTACGAGCAGTACTTC. It translates to CASSRGTGVTYEQYF. Variable domain in full (rest from reference TRBV7-9 and TRBJ2-7): DTGVSQNPRHKITKRGQNVTFRCDPISEHNRLYWYRQTLGQGPEFLTYFQNEAQLEKSRLLSDRFSAERPKGSFSTLEIQRTEQGDSAMYLCASSRGTGVTYEQYFGPGTRLTVT.

The chain joins TRBV7-2 to TRBJ2-7, with TRBD1 matching 9 bases. CDR3 length: 16 residues. The germline V gene encodes CDR1 SGHTA and CDR2 FQGNSA. Unmatched junction bases numbered 9, after V lost 3 bases and J lost 3 bases. This CDR3 reads CASSFPPGTGNYEQYF. As DNA, the CDR3 is TGTGCCAGCAGCTTCCCCCCAGGGACAGGGAACTACGAGCAGTACTTC.

J is TRBJ1-2 and V is TRBV2; 7 bases are a match to TRBD1. In germline, CDR1 is SNHLY, CDR2 FYNNEI. After removal of 6 bases from V and 6 bases from J, the junction contained 10 bases not matched to a gene. This CDR3 is 14 amino acids long. CDR3 loop: CASRVDRVQHGYTF. The CDR3 DNA is TGTGCCAGCAGGGTAGACAGGGTGCAGCATGGCTACACCTTC.

CDR3 sequence: CASSLDQRRAFF. CDR3 DNA: TGTGCCAGCAGCTTGGACCAGCGTCGAGCTTTCTTT. The chain couples TRBV5-4 to TRBJ1-1; no definite D call. Looked up from germline, CDR1 is SGHNT and CDR2 is YYREEE (reference sequence). CDR3 length: 12 amino acids. Trimming left V 0 bases short and J 10 bases short, with 10 bases between.

Details on this clone: The same CDR3 is also encoded by other DNA sequences in this sample. The chain employs TRBV5-1 and TRBJ2-3, with 9 bases lining up with TRBD1. The V and J ends lost 0 bases and 3 bases, in that order; junction bases with no gene match: 2. This CDR3 comprises 15 residues. From germline, CDR1 is SGHRS and CDR2 YFSETQ. The CDR3 DNA reads as TGCGCCAGCAGCTTGGGACAGGGGGGAACAGATACGCAGTATTTT. Protein: CASSLGQGGTDTQYF.

V and J are TRBV6-5 and TRBJ1-2; 7 bases match TRBD1. The V gene end was trimmed by 2 bases and the J gene end by 4 bases; junction bases not matched to a gene: 7. This CDR3 has 15 residues. Germline-derived CDR1 and CDR2 are MNHEY and SVGAGI. The CDR3 protein is CASSYDRVQSYGYTF. The CDR3, as DNA: TGTGCCAGCAGTTACGACAGGGTGCAGTCCTATGGCTACACCTTC.

The J gene is TRBJ2-5, the V gene TRBV5-4, with D maybe TRBD1 (5 bases). The end of the DNA aligns better with TRBJ2-7, so the J call may be wrong. CDR3 length: 12 residues. Germline V gene lookup returns CDR1 SGHNT and CDR2 YYREEE (reference sequence). For the CDR3, the DNA is TGTGCCAGCAGTATACAGGAGTACGAGCAGTACTTC. Encoded protein: CASSIQEYEQYF.

The chain has TRBV7-9 and TRBJ2-6; 7 nucleotides align to TRBD2. This CDR3 is 14 amino acids long. From germline, CDR1 is SEHNR and CDR2 FQNEAQ (reference sequence). V shed 8 bases, J shed 2 bases, and the junction held 3 bases outside the gene matches. The CDR3 DNA is TGTGCCAGCGAGGGGAGGGCTGGGGCCAACGTCCTGACTTTC. It encodes CASEGRAGANVLTF.

V is TRBV2 and J is TRBJ2-1, with 9 bases matching TRBD1. After removal of 3 bases from V and 12 bases from J, the junction contained 0 bases not matched to a gene. The CDR3 has 11 residues. The germline CDR1 and CDR2 sequences are SNHLY and FYNNEI. CDR3 loop: CASSETGGQFF. Written as DNA, the CDR3 is TGTGCCAGCAGTGAGACAGGGGGGCAGTTCTTC.

This chain joins TRBV7-9 and TRBJ1-1; TRBD1 is a possible D gene (6 bases). Germline V CDR1 and CDR2: SEHNR, FQNEAQ (reference sequence). CDR3 length: 14 residues. V lost 1 base, J lost 3 bases, and 9 bases lay in between. The DNA of the CDR3 is TGTGCCAGCAGCTTAGGGACAGCCGACACTGAAGCTTTCTTT. Residues: CASSLGTADTEAFF.

This rearrangement joins TRBV6-5 to TRBJ2-7; TRBD1 matches 7 bases. V trimming: 1 base; J trimming: 2 bases; junction bases outside the gene matches: 5. This CDR3 is built from 15 residues. Germline assignment: CDR1 MNHEY and CDR2 SVGAGI. The DNA for the CDR3 is TGTGCCAGCAGTTACTTGGGACAGCCTCCCTACGAGCAGTACTTC. It specifies CASSYLGQPPYEQYF.

This chain uses TRBV11-1 with TRBJ1-6, with a possible D match to TRBD1 (5 bases). The germline gives CDR1 SGHAT, CDR2 FQDESV (reference sequence). V lost 3 bases and J lost 7, with 10 bases in between. This CDR3 contains 14 residues. The CDR3 DNA is TGTGCCAGCAGCTTCCGGGGGGAGAATTCACCCCTCCACTTT. This translates into CASSFRGENSPLHF. The whole variable domain, remainder taken from reference TRBV11-1 and TRBJ1-6, is EAEVAQSPRYKITEKSQAVAFWCDPISGHATLYWYRQILGQGPELLVQFQDESVVDDSQLPKDRFSAERLKGVDSTLKIQPAELGDSAMYLCASSFRGENSPLHFGNGTRLTVT.

The V and J genes are TRBV9 and TRBJ1-2; TRBD1 might be the D (6 bases). Trimming left V 7 bases short and J 0 bases short, with 16 bases between. The CDR3 consists of 15 residues. Germline V lookup: CDR1 SGDLS, CDR2 YYNGEE. This CDR3 is CASSGGGRANYGYTF. The CDR3 nucleotides read TGTGCCAGCTCGGGAGGGGGGCGAGCTAACTATGGCTACACCTTC.

The chain has TRBV5-1 and TRBJ2-7; 10 bases match TRBD1. This CDR3 spans 16 amino acids. Per the germline V gene, CDR1 is SGHRS and CDR2 is YFSETQ. The V and J ends lost 0 bases and 6 bases, in that order; junction bases with no gene match: 9. CDR3 in DNA: TGCGCCAGCAGCTTGGAGGTGACAGGGGGCGGGAGCGAGCAGTACTTC. This encodes CASSLEVTGGGSEQYF.

The chain joins TRBV9 to TRBJ1-3, with TRBD1 identical over 8 bases. This CDR3 contains 17 residues. The V and J ends lost 0 bases and 1 base, in that order; junction bases with no gene match: 6. CDR1 SGDLS and CDR2 YYNGEE come from the germline V gene. The CDR3 here is CASSVGDRGSSGNTIYF. DNA of the CDR3: TGTGCCAGCAGCGTAGGAGACAGGGGCTCTTCTGGAAACACCATATATTTT.

The gene calls are TRBV15 and TRBJ1-4, with D tentatively TRBD1 (5 bases). Looked up from germline, CDR1 is LNHNV and CDR2 is YYDKDF (reference sequence). The germline V and J ends were trimmed by 0 bases and 4 bases, with 9 bases remaining between them. The CDR3 contains 15 residues. The CDR3 reads CATSRDGGNNEKLFF. CDR3 DNA: TGTGCCACCAGCAGAGATGGGGGGAATAATGAAAAACTGTTTTTT.

V gene TRBV6-1 combines with J gene TRBJ2-7; tentative D call: TRBD1 (5 bases). The CDR3 sequence is 12 residues long. Germline values: CDR1 MNHNS, CDR2 SASEGT. Trimming pared 5 bases from V and 3 bases from J, leaving 8 bases between. CDR3 nucleotides: TGTGCCAGCAGTCGGACATACTACGAGCAGTACTTC. It translates to CASSRTYYEQYF.

The chain combines TRBV9 with TRBJ2-7; 9 nucleotides agree with TRBD2. The ends lost 4 bases at V and 5 bases at J; junction bases unmatched: 13. The length of the CDR3 is 16 residues. Germline V lookup: CDR1 SGDLS, CDR2 YYNGEE. CDR3 sequence reads: CASSPTPGTSYHEQYF. CDR3 nucleotide sequence: TGTGCCAGCAGCCCAACTCCCGGGACTAGCTACCACGAGCAGTACTTC.

This chain uses TRBV9 with TRBJ2-2; no clear D gene. Germline loops: CDR1 SGDLS, CDR2 YYNGEE. The CDR3 is 11 residues long. V lost 3 bases to trimming and J lost 7 bases, with 4 bases between them. The CDR3 spells CASSDIGELFF. The CDR3, as DNA: TGTGCCAGCAGCGATATCGGGGAGCTGTTTTTT.

CDR3 nucleotide sequence: TGTGCCAGCAGCCAAAGGGGCGCCTTGGGCTATGGCTACACCTTC. As protein: CASSQRGALGYGYTF. The gene calls are TRBV11-2 and TRBJ1-2, with D tentatively TRBD1 (5 bases). CDR1 and CDR2 (germline): SGHAT, FQNNGV. Trimming left V 5 bases short and J 4 bases short, with 17 bases between. This CDR3 has 15 residues.

The chain joins TRBV19 to TRBJ2-3; a weak D match, TRBD2 (5 bases). CDR3 length: 18 residues. Deletions cut 3 bases from V and 0 bases from J, with 19 bases between. The germline V gene has CDR1 LNHDA and CDR2 SQIVND (reference sequence). The CDR3 nucleotides are TGTGCCAGTAGTATCCCCCAACCTAGCAGCTCTAGCACAGATACGCAGTATTTT. Residues: CASSIPQPSSSSTDTQYF.

The chain uses TRBV7-2 and TRBJ2-7; D is perhaps TRBD1 (5 bases). Trimming cost V 6 bases and J 2 bases, with 17 bases left between them. CDR1 is SGHTA and CDR2 is FQGNSA in the germline V gene. This CDR3 comprises 15 residues. CDR3 nucleotide sequence: TGTGCCAGCAGTAGCCGCACAGGTACCACCTACGAGCAGTACTTC. Its translation: CASSSRTGTTYEQYF.